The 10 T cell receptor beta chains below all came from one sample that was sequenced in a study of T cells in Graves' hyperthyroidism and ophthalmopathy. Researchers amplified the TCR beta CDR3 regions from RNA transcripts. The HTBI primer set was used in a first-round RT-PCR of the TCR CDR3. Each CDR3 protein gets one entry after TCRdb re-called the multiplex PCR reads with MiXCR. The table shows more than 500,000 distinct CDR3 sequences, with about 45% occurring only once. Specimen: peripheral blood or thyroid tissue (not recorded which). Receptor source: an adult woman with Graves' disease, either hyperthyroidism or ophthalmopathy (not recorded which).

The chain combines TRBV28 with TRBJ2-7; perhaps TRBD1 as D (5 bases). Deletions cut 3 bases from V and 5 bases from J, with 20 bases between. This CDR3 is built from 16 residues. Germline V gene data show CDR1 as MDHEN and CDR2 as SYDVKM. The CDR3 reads CASSFNPVSGLHEQYF. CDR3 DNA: TGTGCCAGCAGTTTTAACCCAGTCTCAGGGTTGCACGAGCAGTACTTC. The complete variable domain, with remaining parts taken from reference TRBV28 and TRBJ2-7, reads DVKVTQSSRYLVKRTGEKVFLECVQDMDHENMFWYRQDPGLGLRLIYFSYDVKMKEKGDIPEGYSVSREKKERFSLILESASTNQTSMYLCASSFNPVSGLHEQYFGPGTRLTVT.

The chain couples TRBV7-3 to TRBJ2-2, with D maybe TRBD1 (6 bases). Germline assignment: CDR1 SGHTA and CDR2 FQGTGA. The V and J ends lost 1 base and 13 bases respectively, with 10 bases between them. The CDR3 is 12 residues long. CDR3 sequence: CASSLMGRGLFF. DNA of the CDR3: TGTGCCAGCAGCTTAATGGGCAGGGGGCTGTTTTTT. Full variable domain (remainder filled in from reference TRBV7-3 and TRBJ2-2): GAGVSQTPSNKVTEKGKYVELRCDPISGHTALYWYRQSLGQGPEFLIYFQGTGAADDSGLPNDRFFAVRPEGSVSTLKIQRTERGDSAVYLCASSLMGRGLFFGEGSRLTVL.

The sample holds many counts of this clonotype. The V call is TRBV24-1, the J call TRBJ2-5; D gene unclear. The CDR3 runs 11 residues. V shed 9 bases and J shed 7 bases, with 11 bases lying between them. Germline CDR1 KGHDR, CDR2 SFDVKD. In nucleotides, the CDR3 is TGTGCCACCGGGGTATCGACGACCCAGTACTTC. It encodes CATGVSTTQYF.

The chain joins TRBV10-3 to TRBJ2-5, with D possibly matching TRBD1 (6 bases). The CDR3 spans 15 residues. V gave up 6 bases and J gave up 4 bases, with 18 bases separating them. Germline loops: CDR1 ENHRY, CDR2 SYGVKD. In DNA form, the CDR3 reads TGTGCCATCAGGCCCACCGATACAGGGACAGAGACCCAGTACTTC. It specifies CAIRPTDTGTETQYF.

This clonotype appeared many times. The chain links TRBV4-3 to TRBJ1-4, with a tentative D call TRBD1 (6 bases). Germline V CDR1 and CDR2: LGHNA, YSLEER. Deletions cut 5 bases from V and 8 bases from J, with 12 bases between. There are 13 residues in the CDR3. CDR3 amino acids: CASSGGLGEKLFF. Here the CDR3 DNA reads TGCGCCAGCAGCGGGGGGCTGGGGGAAAAACTGTTTTTT.

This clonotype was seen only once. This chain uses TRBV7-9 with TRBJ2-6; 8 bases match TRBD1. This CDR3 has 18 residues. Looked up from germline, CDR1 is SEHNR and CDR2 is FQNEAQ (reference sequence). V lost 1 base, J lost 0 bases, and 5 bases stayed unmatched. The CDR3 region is CASSLGRGPSSGANVLTF. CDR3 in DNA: TGTGCCAGCAGCTTAGGCAGGGGGCCGAGCTCTGGGGCCAACGTCCTGACTTTC.

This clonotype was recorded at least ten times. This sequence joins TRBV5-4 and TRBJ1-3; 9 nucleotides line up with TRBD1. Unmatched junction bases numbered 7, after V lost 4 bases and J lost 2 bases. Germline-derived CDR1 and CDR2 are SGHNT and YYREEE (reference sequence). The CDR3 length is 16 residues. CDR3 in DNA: TGTGCCAGCAGCCAGGATGGGACAGGGACTGGAAACACCATATATTTT. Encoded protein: CASSQDGTGTGNTIYF.

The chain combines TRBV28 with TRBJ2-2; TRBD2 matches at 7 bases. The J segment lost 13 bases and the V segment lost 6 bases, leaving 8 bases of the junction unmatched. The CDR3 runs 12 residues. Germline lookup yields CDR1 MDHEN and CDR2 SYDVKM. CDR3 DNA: TGTGCCAGCAGGGACGGGGGGAGGTGGCTGTTTTTT. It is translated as CASRDGGRWLFF.

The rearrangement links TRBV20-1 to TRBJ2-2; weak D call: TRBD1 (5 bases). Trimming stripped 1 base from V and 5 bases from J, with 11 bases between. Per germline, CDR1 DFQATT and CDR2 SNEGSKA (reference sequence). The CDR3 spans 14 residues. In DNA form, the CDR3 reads TGCAGTGCTAGAGTACCTGACAGTACCGGGGAGCTGTTTTTT. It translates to CSARVPDSTGELFF.

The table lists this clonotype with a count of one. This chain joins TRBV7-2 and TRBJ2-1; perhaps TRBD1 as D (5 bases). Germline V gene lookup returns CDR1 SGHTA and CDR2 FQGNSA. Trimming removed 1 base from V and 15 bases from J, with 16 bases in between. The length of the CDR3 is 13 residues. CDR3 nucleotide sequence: TGTGCCAGCAGCTTAGGCCAGGGATTTTATCCGTTCTTC. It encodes CASSLGQGFYPFF.